Below, one T cell receptor beta chain is given with its context. The data are from a study of blood T cell repertoires in COVID-19. The V gene's germline CDR1 is SGDLS and CDR2 YYNGEE. V gave up 3 bases and J gave up 7 bases; unmatched junction bases: 5. This CDR3 is built from 14 residues. The table came from immunoSEQ multiplex PCR; TCRdb's copy has only in-frame clones and leaves some out. The sample yields 150,000 to 200,000 clones, 70% to 90% seen once. The source is a man aged 60 to 75 with active or convalescent COVID-19. This chain joins TRBV9 and TRBJ1-4; 8 nucleotides align to TRBD1. Material for sequencing was peripheral blood. The CDR3 reads CASSEAGQAEKLFF. The CDR3 nucleotides read TGTGCCAGCAGCGAGGCGGGACAGGCTGAAAAACTGTTTTTT.